This TCR beta chain was observed in a study of radiotherapy plus CTLA-4 blockade in lung cancer. Study-level findings and limits: Radiotherapy was combined with ipilimumab, and tumor-derived TCR clones then expanded in blood.

A few counts support this clone. As yet, its antigen is unknown. Data came from immunoSEQ multiplex PCR; TCRdb stores just in-frame clones and leaves some out. The table includes about 45,000 clones, approximately 62% detected once. Trimming stripped 0 bases from V and 7 bases from J, with 13 bases between. The CDR3 runs 15 residues. Germline V gene lookup returns CDR1 MNHNY and CDR2 SVGAGI (reference sequence). The sample consisted of peripheral blood, taken from a patient treated with radiotherapy plus ipilimumab. The chain is built from TRBV6-6 and TRBJ1-5; D is unresolved. This receptor was obtained from a human donor with non-small cell lung cancer who had a partial response to radiotherapy plus ipilimumab. CDR3 region: CASSYSRFRGQPQHF. The CDR3 DNA reads as TGTGCCAGCAGTTACTCTAGATTTAGAGGCCAGCCCCAGCATTTT.